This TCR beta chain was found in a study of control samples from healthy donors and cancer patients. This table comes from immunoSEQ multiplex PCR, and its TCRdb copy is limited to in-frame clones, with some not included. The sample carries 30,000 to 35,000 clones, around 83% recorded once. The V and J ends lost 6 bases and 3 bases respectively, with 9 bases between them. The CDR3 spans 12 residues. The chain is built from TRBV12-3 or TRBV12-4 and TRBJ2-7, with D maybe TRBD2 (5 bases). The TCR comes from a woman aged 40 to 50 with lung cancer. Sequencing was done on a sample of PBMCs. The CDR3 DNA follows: TGTGCCAGCAGCCCGGGGTACTACGAGCAGTACTTC. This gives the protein CASSPGYYEQYF.